Listed here are 12 T cell receptor beta chains from one sample, sequenced in a study of blood T cell repertoires in COVID-19. The method was immunoSEQ multiplex PCR; TCRdb's version includes in-frame clones alone and lacks a portion of them. The sample has roughly 76,000 clones, around 85% seen once. The sequenced material came from peripheral blood. These receptors originate from a man aged 25-45 years with acute or convalescent COVID-19.

This clone was seen once. The CDR3 DNA sequence: TGTGCCTGGCTTGGCAGAAACTATGGCTACACCTTC. This gives the protein CAWLGRNYGYTF. V usage is TRBV30 and J usage is TRBJ1-2; D uncertain. Germline CDR1 is GTSNPN and CDR2 is SVGIG (reference sequence). Trimming pared 5 bases from V and 2 bases from J, leaving 9 bases between. This CDR3 has 12 residues.

This rearrangement joins TRBV9 to TRBJ2-2; a weak D match, TRBD1 (6 bases). The CDR3 loop spans 17 amino acids. Trimming pared 3 bases from V and 0 bases from J, leaving 15 bases between. Germline values: CDR1 SGDLS, CDR2 YYNGEE. CDR3 loop: CASSGDRTIANTGELFF. In DNA form, the CDR3 reads TGTGCCAGCAGCGGTGACAGGACAATCGCGAACACCGGGGAGCTGTTTTTT.

This chain uses TRBV7-2 with TRBJ2-4, with TRBD1 matching over 9 bases. The CDR3 spans 15 residues. CDR1 is SGHTA and CDR2 is FQGNSA in the germline V gene. V shed 5 bases, J shed 8 bases, and the junction held 10 bases outside the gene matches. CDR3 loop: CASSPRARTGDIQYF. For the CDR3, the DNA is TGTGCCAGCAGCCCCCGGGCGCGGACAGGGGACATTCAGTACTTC.

The CDR3 is CASSLTAGQTQYF. Written as DNA, the CDR3 is TGTGCCAGCAGTCTTACAGCGGGTCAGACCCAGTACTTC. This rearrangement joins TRBV6-5 to TRBJ2-5, with a tentative D call TRBD2 (6 bases). Germline CDR1 is MNHEY and CDR2 is SVGAGI. Trimming cost V 5 bases and J 6 bases, with 13 bases left between them. The CDR3 is 13 residues long.

The gene calls are TRBV6-5 and TRBJ1-1; D uncertain. There are 13 residues in the CDR3. Germline CDR1 MNHEY, CDR2 SVGAGI. Trimming took 6 bases from V and 1 from J, leaving 9 bases between them. Here the CDR3 DNA reads TGTGCCAGCAGCACCCGGGGGAACACTGAAGCTTTCTTT. Translating gives CASSTRGNTEAFF.

The chain links TRBV10-3 to TRBJ1-1; a weak D match, TRBD1 (5 bases). CDR3 length: 13 residues. The V gene lost 10 bases and the J gene lost 6 bases, with 18 bases spanning the gap. Germline lookup yields CDR1 ENHRY and CDR2 SYGVKD. Written as DNA, the CDR3 is TGTGCCACCTCCCCCACAGGATCGTCTGAAGCTTTCTTT. Translation gives CATSPTGSSEAFF.

This clone was recorded once. The chain links TRBV28 to TRBJ2-7; TRBD2 matches 13 bases. The CDR3 covers 16 residues. J was trimmed by 2 bases and V by 4 bases; bases with no gene match: 5. CDR1 is MDHEN and CDR2 is SYDVKM in the germline V gene. Written as DNA, the CDR3 is TGTGCCAGCAGTTCGGGGACTAGCGGGACTACCTACGAGCAGTACTTC. As protein: CASSSGTSGTTYEQYF.

The rearrangement joins TRBV7-8 to TRBJ2-7, with 7 bases lining up with TRBD2. Trimming removed 8 bases from V and 3 bases from J; junction bases left unmatched: 7. The CDR3 extends over 13 amino acids. From germline, CDR1 is SGHVS and CDR2 FQNEAQ. The CDR3 sequence is CASSGVAGYEQYF. For the CDR3, the DNA is TGTGCCAGCTCGGGGGTAGCGGGCTACGAGCAGTACTTC.

The chain carries TRBV19 and TRBJ1-1; TRBD1 matches 9 bases. With 2 bases clipped from V and 2 bases from J, the junction kept 6 bases outside the gene matches. The CDR3 runs to 16 residues. Germline assignment: CDR1 LNHDA and CDR2 SQIVND (reference sequence). The CDR3 nucleotides are TGTGCCAGTAGTATAAGGGACAGGGTCATTAACACTGAAGCTTTCTTT. Amino acid sequence: CASSIRDRVINTEAFF.

The rearrangement uses TRBV19 and TRBJ2-2; tentatively, D is TRBD1 (5 bases). Germline lookup yields CDR1 LNHDA and CDR2 SQIVND (reference sequence). The germline V and J ends were trimmed by 4 bases and 4 bases, with 16 bases remaining between them. There are 16 residues in the CDR3. CDR3 coding DNA: TGTGCCAGTAGTAGATCGACAGCGCGAGTCACCGGGGAGCTGTTTTTT. It yields the protein CASSRSTARVTGELFF. Filled out from reference TRBV19 and TRBJ2-2, the complete variable domain reads DGGITQSPKYLFRKEGQNVTLSCEQNLNHDAMYWYRQDPGQGLRLIYYSQIVNDFQKGDIAEGYSVSREKKESFPLTVTSAQKNPTAFYLCASSRSTARVTGELFFGEGSRLTVL.

The chain uses TRBV3-1 (or the pseudogene TRBV3-2) and TRBJ2-2, with TRBD1 identical over 7 bases. The CDR3 contains 13 residues. Trimming took 1 base from V and 7 from J; bases not matched to a gene: 0. Germline CDR1 is LGHDT and CDR2 is YNNKEL (reference sequence). The chain's CDR3 is CASSQAGGGELFF. DNA for the CDR3: TGTGCCAGCAGCCAAGCAGGGGGCGGGGAGCTGTTTTTT.

There are a few counts of this clone. This sequence joins TRBV30 and TRBJ1-6, with 9 bases fitting TRBD1. Per germline, CDR1 GTSNPN and CDR2 SVGIG (reference sequence). Trimming cost V 3 bases and J 10 bases; bases outside gene matches: 10. This CDR3 is built from 15 residues. The CDR3 here is CAWRLGDRDESPLHF. The CDR3 DNA sequence: TGTGCCTGGAGACTGGGGGACAGGGACGAGTCACCCCTCCACTTT.